This TCR beta chain was sequenced for a study of shared clonotypes between healthy human individuals. The CDR3 totals 14 residues. Germline lookup yields CDR1 MDHEN and CDR2 SYDVKM. Trimming removed 6 bases from V and 0 bases from J, with 9 bases in between. In regard to this clone: Distinct nucleotide sequences in the sample also encode this CDR3.

Libraries were prepared by immunoSEQ multiplex PCR; TCRdb keeps only in-frame clonotypes and omits some of them. The table records about 380,000 clones, around 96% of them present only once. Sequencing was carried out using memory CD8+ T cells sorted from blood. Subset: CD45RO+ cells pooled with CCR7-negative TemRA cells. This receptor was taken from a man aged 25 to 40 in good health. The J gene is TRBJ1-3, the V gene TRBV28; D possibly corresponds to TRBD1 (5 bases). The CDR3, as DNA: TGTGCCAGCAGCCCAGACAGCTCTGGAAACACCATATATTTT. Amino acids: CASSPDSSGNTIYF.